This TCR beta chain comes out of a study of identical twins. This CDR3 is 18 amino acids long. Germline CDR1 is SGHVS and CDR2 is FNYEAQ. The ends lost 1 base at V and 1 base at J; junction bases unmatched: 6. TCRdb re-called the 5' RACE reads through MiXCR, storing one row per CDR3 protein. The table has about 490,000 distinct CDR3 sequences, roughly 15% seen once. This same sample was also taken into another study, of yellow fever vaccine responses in identical twins.

Sequenced sample: CD4+ T cells sorted from blood. This sequence was found in a woman younger than 30 in good health. The J gene is TRBJ2-3, the V gene TRBV7-6; 12 bases agree with TRBD2. The CDR3 nucleotides read TGTGCCAGCAGCTTAGTGGCCCGACTAGCGGGAGGCACAGATACGCAGTATTTT. This encodes CASSLVARLAGGTDTQYF.